A selection of T cell receptor beta chains follows, all from one sample in a study of beta chain features in type 1 diabetes. Sequencing used immunoSEQ multiplex PCR; TCRdb keeps in-frame clones, though not all of them. The data show a few hundred thousand clones, 9.6% seen once. The sample taken for sequencing was central memory CD4+ T cells from blood. The receptors derive from a man in his thirties or forties with type 1 diabetes. The CDR3 runs from the conserved cysteine through the conserved F or W. Clone size appears in some rows only: once, few, many, or a class for an expanded clone.

clone_size j_call v_call cdr3_aa
. . TRBV28 CASRGLAGYYEQYF
many TRBJ2-3 TRBV5-4 CASSPRTGADTQYF
few TRBJ1-2 TRBV7-9 CASSLNPGQGNYGYTF
. TRBJ1-1 TRBV19 CASSMATGGLFTEAFF
. TRBJ1-1 TRBV2 CASSRDGEAFF
. TRBJ1-1 TRBV5-1 CASSLVRGNTEAFF
. TRBJ2-6 TRBV27 CASSPSPGLLSSGANVLTF
few TRBJ1-2 TRBV10-3 CASSYSNRDSGYTF
many TRBJ1-5 TRBV2 CASSGTYSNQPQHF
. TRBJ2-1 TRBV27 CASSLSPPGAEPNEQFF
few TRBJ2-7 TRBV5-1 CASSSQTETYEQYF
. TRBJ2-3 TRBV7-8 CASSLTAGTQYF
few TRBJ1-5 TRBV19 CASSENRGIGSNQPQHF
few TRBJ1-4 TRBV10-3 CATITQRTVEFF
. TRBJ2-7 TRBV9 CASSVGLAGVWEQYF
. TRBJ2-1 TRBV7-6 CASSLDRVNEQFF
few TRBJ2-3 TRBV9 CASSETSGRGTDTQYF
many TRBJ1-5 TRBV6-6 CASSGVLGTGDQPQHF
. . TRBV7-9 CAIPLAGGLHEQYF
few TRBJ2-2 TRBV7-9 CASSLARISGELFF
. . TRBV10-3 CASTRDSYEQYF
. TRBJ1-1 TRBV27 CASSRQGRAFF
many TRBJ1-2 TRBV4-2 CASSLRTDYSYTF
many TRBJ2-7 TRBV7-9 CASSSAYEQYF
. TRBJ2-1 TRBV7-2 CASSSPGLAGEQFF
. TRBJ1-5 TRBV18 CASSASGLSNQPQHF
. TRBJ1-1 TRBV6-5 CASFKLPGTEAFF
few TRBJ2-1 TRBV19 CASSRGTQAGYTYNEQFF
. TRBJ2-3 TRBV27 CASSYLRAATSTDTQYF
. TRBJ2-7 TRBV7-3 CASSQTVWDEQYF
. TRBJ2-5 TRBV30 CASRPGQGMETQYF
. TRBJ1-1 TRBV15 CATSRGDTHTEAFF